The 14 T cell receptor beta chains below all came from one sample that was sequenced in a study of CD8 T cells in Susac syndrome. When the RNA was reverse transcribed, random hexamers were used with an input of about 0.5 to 1 ug. TCRdb fed the immunoSEQ multiplex PCR reads into MiXCR, producing one record per CDR3 protein. The table has around 80,000 distinct CDR3 sequences, roughly 92% seen once. The sequenced sample was CD8+ T cells from PBMCs. These receptors originate from a human donor with Susac syndrome.

This chain joins TRBV19 and TRBJ2-3; D gene unclear. This CDR3 comprises 14 residues. V was clipped by 7 bases and J by 2 bases, with 13 bases between them. CDR1 is LNHDA and CDR2 is SQIVND in the germline V gene (reference sequence). As DNA, the CDR3 is TGTGCCAGTAAAAAAGGAGTAGCCACAGATACGCAGTATTTT. Its translation: CASKKGVATDTQYF.

The gene calls are TRBV5-1 and TRBJ1-6; D remains unclear. Germline V lookup: CDR1 SGHRS, CDR2 YFSETQ. V was cut by 0 bases and J by 7 bases, with 8 bases left in between. The CDR3 is 14 residues long. The CDR3 sequence is CASSLEERNSPLHF. The CDR3 coding sequence is TGCGCCAGCAGCTTGGAGGAGAGAAATTCACCCCTCCACTTT.

CDR3 bases: TGTGCCAGCAGCGGGGGACTAGCGGGGGGCGAAGAGCAGTTCTTC. This encodes CASSGGLAGGEEQFF. The V gene is TRBV2, the J gene TRBJ2-1; 15 bases align to TRBD2. Trimming removed 6 bases from V and 10 bases from J; junction bases left unmatched: 7. Germline V lookup: CDR1 SNHLY, CDR2 FYNNEI. CDR3 length equals 15 residues.

The rearrangement joins TRBV6-2 or TRBV6-3 to TRBJ2-7; a weak D match, TRBD1 (5 bases). Trimming pared 2 bases from V and 0 bases from J, leaving 17 bases between. The CDR3 extends over 17 amino acids. From germline, CDR1 is MNHEY and CDR2 SVGEGT. The CDR3 protein is CASSYPRQGKSSYEQYF. CDR3 sequence (DNA): TGTGCCAGCAGTTACCCCCGGCAGGGAAAAAGCTCCTACGAGCAGTACTTC.

The rearrangement joins TRBV4-1 to TRBJ1-1, with TRBD1 identical over 7 bases. V dropped 0 bases and J dropped 5; count of bases not matched to a gene: 6. This CDR3 is 15 amino acids long. CDR1 and CDR2 from the germline V gene are MGHRA and YSYEKL. The chain's CDR3 is CASSQDAGGGTEAFF. The CDR3 DNA reads TGCGCCAGCAGCCAAGACGCAGGGGGAGGTACTGAAGCTTTCTTT.

V usage is TRBV7-8 and J usage is TRBJ2-5, with TRBD2 matching over 15 bases. J was trimmed by 5 bases and V by 5 bases; bases with no gene match: 3. CDR3 size: 15 residues. Germline assignment: CDR1 SGHVS and CDR2 FQNEAQ. The CDR3 DNA sequence: TGTGCCAGCAGCCCCGGGACTAGCGGGAGGGAGACCCAGTACTTC. This encodes CASSPGTSGRETQYF.

This rearrangement joins TRBV19 to TRBJ1-5; the match to TRBD1 covers 9 bases. The CDR3 spans 15 residues. Looked up from germline, CDR1 is LNHDA and CDR2 is SQIVND (reference sequence). The junction had 5 bases not matched to a gene; V was cut back by 3 bases and J by 5 bases. The CDR3 DNA is TGTGCCAGTAGTATGGGACAGGGTGGGCATCAGCCCCAGCATTTT. Its protein is CASSMGQGGHQPQHF. The entire variable domain, with the rest obtained from reference TRBV19 and TRBJ1-5, is as follows: DGGITQSPKYLFRKEGQNVTLSCEQNLNHDAMYWYRQDPGQGLRLIYYSQIVNDFQKGDIAEGYSVSREKKESFPLTVTSAQKNPTAFYLCASSMGQGGHQPQHFGDGTRLSIL.

The gene calls are TRBV7-2 and TRBJ2-7, with D maybe TRBD1 (7 bases). Germline V gene lookup returns CDR1 SGHTA and CDR2 FQGNSA. Trimming stripped 6 bases from V and 3 bases from J, with 18 bases between. This CDR3 is built from 15 residues. CDR3 protein: CASRSTGAGLYEQYF. The CDR3 region has the DNA TGTGCCAGCAGATCAACAGGGGCGGGACTCTACGAGCAGTACTTC.

J is TRBJ1-1 and V is TRBV11-2; D not certain. The V gene lost 2 bases and the J gene lost 1 base, with 23 bases spanning the gap. CDR1 and CDR2 from the germline V gene are SGHAT and FQNNGV. CDR3 length: 19 amino acids. CDR3 bases: TGTGCCAGCAGCTTACGTGGTATTTTGGCTGGAAGGTGGAACACTGAAGCTTTCTTT. It yields the protein CASSLRGILAGRWNTEAFF.

V is TRBV30 and J is TRBJ2-7; D may be TRBD1 (5 bases). CDR1 and CDR2 from the germline V gene are GTSNPN and SVGIG (reference sequence). Trimming pared 0 bases from V and 0 bases from J, leaving 12 bases between. This CDR3 has 15 amino acids. The CDR3 DNA sequence: TGTGCCTGGAGTGTACTGCGACAGAGCTCCTACGAGCAGTACTTC. Translation gives CAWSVLRQSSYEQYF.

This sequence joins TRBV20-1 and TRBJ2-1; perhaps TRBD2 as D (5 bases). Germline V gene data show CDR1 as DFQATT and CDR2 as SNEGSKA (reference sequence). V was shortened by 3 bases and J by 4 bases, with 13 bases between the two germline ends. The CDR3 is 14 amino acids. The CDR3 DNA reads TGCAGTGCTAGGCACTACGGGAATTACAATGAGCAGTTCTTC. It translates to CSARHYGNYNEQFF.

The chain couples TRBV9 to TRBJ1-1; TRBD1 is a possible D gene (5 bases). The germline gives CDR1 SGDLS, CDR2 YYNGEE. The CDR3 consists of 16 residues. V was shortened by 1 base and J by 2 bases, with 15 bases between the two germline ends. This CDR3 is CASSVLTVGINTEAFF. The CDR3 DNA reads TGTGCCAGCAGCGTATTGACAGTTGGAATTAACACTGAAGCTTTCTTT. The entire variable domain, with the rest obtained from reference TRBV9 and TRBJ1-1, is as follows: DSGVTQTPKHLITATGQRVTLRCSPRSGDLSVYWYQQSLDQGLQFLIQYYNGEERAKGNILERFSAQQFPDLHSELNLSSLELGDSALYFCASSVLTVGINTEAFFGQGTRLTVV.

The CDR3 DNA reads TGTGCCAGCAGTAGGGACAGTGCAACTAATGAAAAACTGTTTTTT. Translation gives CASSRDSATNEKLFF. The V and J genes are TRBV7-2 and TRBJ1-4; 7 nucleotides align to TRBD1. In germline, CDR1 is SGHTA, CDR2 FQGNSA. The V gene end was trimmed by 6 bases and the J gene end by 0 bases; junction bases not matched to a gene: 4. There are 15 residues in the CDR3.

This rearrangement joins TRBV2 to TRBJ2-7; D is ambiguous. CDR3 size: 12 residues. CDR1 and CDR2 from the germline V gene are SNHLY and FYNNEI. V was clipped by 7 bases and J by 1 base, with 8 bases between them. The CDR3 protein is CASIRNSYEQYF. In nucleotides, the CDR3 is TGTGCCAGCATAAGGAATTCCTACGAGCAGTACTTC. The whole variable domain, remainder taken from reference TRBV2 and TRBJ2-7, is EPEVTQTPSHQVTQMGQEVILRCVPISNHLYFYWYRQILGQKVEFLVSFYNNEISEKSEIFDDQFSVERPDGSNFTLKIRSTKLEDSAMYFCASIRNSYEQYFGPGTRLTVT.